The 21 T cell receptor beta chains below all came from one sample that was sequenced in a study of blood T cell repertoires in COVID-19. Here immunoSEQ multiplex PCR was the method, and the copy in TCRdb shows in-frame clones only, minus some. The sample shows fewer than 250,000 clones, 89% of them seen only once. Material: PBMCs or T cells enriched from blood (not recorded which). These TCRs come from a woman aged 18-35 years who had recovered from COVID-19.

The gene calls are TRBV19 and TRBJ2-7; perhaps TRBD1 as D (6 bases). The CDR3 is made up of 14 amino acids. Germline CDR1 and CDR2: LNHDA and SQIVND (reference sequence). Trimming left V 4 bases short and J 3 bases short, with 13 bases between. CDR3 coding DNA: TGTGCCAGTAGTACACACAGGGAAGACTACGAGCAGTACTTC. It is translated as CASSTHREDYEQYF.

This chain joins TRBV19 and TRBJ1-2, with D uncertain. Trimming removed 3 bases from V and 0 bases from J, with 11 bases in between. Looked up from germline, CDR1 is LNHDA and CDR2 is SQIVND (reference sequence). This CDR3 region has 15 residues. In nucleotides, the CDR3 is TGTGCCAGTAGTATTGAACAAGGAGCTAACTATGGCTACACCTTC. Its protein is CASSIEQGANYGYTF. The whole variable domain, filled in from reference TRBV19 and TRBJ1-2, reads DGGITQSPKYLFRKEGQNVTLSCEQNLNHDAMYWYRQDPGQGLRLIYYSQIVNDFQKGDIAEGYSVSREKKESFPLTVTSAQKNPTAFYLCASSIEQGANYGYTFGSGTRLTVV.

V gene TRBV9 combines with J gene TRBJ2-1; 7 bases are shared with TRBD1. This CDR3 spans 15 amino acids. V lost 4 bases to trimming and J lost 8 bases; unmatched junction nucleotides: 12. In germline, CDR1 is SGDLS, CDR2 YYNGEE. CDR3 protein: CASSPRQGLLDEQFF. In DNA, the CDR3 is TGTGCCAGCAGCCCCCGACAGGGCTTGTTGGATGAGCAGTTCTTC.

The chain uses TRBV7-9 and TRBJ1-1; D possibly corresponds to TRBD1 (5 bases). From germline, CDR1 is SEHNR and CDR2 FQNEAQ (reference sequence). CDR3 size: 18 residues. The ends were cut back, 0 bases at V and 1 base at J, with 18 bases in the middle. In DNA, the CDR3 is TGTGCCAGCAGCTTAGCGTTAATCGTGGGGGGGAAGAACACTGAAGCTTTCTTT. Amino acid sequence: CASSLALIVGGKNTEAFF.

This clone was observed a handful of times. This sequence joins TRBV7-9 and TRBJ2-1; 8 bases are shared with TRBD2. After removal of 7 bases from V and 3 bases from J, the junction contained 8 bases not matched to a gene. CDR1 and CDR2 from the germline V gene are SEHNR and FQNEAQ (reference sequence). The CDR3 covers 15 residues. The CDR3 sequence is CASTFGGAGYNEQFF. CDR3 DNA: TGTGCCAGCACCTTCGGGGGGGCCGGCTACAATGAGCAGTTCTTC.

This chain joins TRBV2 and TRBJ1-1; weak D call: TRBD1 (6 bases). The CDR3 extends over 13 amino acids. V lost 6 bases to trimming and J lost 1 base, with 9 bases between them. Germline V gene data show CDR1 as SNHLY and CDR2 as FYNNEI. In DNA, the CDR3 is TGTGCCAGCAGCGGGGGGCGGAACACTGAAGCTTTCTTT. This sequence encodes CASSGGRNTEAFF.

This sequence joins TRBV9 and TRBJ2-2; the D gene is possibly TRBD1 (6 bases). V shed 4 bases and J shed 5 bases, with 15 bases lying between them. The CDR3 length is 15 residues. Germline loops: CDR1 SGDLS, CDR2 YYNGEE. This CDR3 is CASSYRFQGTGELFF. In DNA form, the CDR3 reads TGTGCCAGCAGCTATAGGTTCCAGGGGACCGGGGAGCTGTTTTTT.

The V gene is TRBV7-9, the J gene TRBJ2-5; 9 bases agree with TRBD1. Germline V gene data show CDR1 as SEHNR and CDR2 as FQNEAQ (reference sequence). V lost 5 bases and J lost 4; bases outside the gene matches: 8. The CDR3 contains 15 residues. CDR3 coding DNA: TGTGCCAGCAGCCCTGCCCCGGGACAGGGAGAGACCCAGTACTTC. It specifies CASSPAPGQGETQYF.

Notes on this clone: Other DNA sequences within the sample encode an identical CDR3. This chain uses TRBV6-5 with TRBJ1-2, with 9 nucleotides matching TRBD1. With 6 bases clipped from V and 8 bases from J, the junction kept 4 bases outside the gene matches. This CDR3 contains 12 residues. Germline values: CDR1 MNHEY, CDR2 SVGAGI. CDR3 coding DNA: TGTGCCAGCAGCTGGACAGGGGTGGGCTACACCTTC. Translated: CASSWTGVGYTF.

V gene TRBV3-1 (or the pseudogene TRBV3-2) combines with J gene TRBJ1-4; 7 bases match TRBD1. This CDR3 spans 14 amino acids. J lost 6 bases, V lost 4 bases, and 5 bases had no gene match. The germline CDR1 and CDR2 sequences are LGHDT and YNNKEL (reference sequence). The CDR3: CASSPRDRYEKLFF. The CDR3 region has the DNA TGTGCCAGCAGCCCCCGGGACAGATATGAAAAACTGTTTTTT.

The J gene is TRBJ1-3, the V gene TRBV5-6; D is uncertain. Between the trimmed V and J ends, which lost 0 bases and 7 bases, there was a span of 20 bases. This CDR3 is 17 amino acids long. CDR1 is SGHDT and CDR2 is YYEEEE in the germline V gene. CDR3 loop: CASSLATVTTSGNTIYF. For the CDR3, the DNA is TGTGCCAGCAGCTTGGCAACCGTCACGACTTCGGGGAACACCATATATTTT.

The CDR3 DNA reads TGTGCCAGCAAACCCGGGGGGGCTGGAAACACCATATATTTT. This sequence encodes CASKPGGAGNTIYF. The chain uses TRBV28 and TRBJ1-3; D might be TRBD1 (5 bases). Germline CDR1 is MDHEN and CDR2 is SYDVKM. V gave up 7 bases and J gave up 2 bases, with 12 bases separating them. The CDR3 loop spans 14 amino acids.

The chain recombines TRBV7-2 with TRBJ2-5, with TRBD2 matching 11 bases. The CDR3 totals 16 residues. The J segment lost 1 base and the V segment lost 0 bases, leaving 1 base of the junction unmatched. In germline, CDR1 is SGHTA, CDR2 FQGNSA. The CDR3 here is CASSLASGGAQETQYF. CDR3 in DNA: TGTGCCAGCAGCTTAGCTAGCGGGGGGGCCCAAGAGACCCAGTACTTC.

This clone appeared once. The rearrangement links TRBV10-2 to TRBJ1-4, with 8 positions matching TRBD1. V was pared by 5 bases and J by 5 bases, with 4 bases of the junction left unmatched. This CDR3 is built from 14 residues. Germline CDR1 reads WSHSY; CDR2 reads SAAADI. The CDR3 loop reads CASSKDRDNEKLFF. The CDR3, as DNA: TGCGCCAGCAGTAAGGACAGGGACAATGAAAAACTGTTTTTT.

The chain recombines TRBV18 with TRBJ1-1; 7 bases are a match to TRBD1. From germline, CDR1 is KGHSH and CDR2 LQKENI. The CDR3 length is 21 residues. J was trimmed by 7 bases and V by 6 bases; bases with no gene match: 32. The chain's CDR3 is CASSLLGVPSGQGVSHGEAFF. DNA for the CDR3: TGTGCCAGCTCTCTTTTAGGGGTCCCTTCCGGGCAGGGGGTATCCCACGGTGAAGCTTTCTTT.

The CDR3 DNA sequence: TGTGCCAGCAGCTTGGCCGGGACAGTCAATTCACCCCTCCACTTT. This codes for CASSLAGTVNSPLHF. The gene calls are TRBV5-4 and TRBJ1-6; 7 nucleotides line up with TRBD1. The V gene's germline CDR1 is SGHNT and CDR2 YYREEE (reference sequence). With 0 bases clipped from V and 7 bases from J, the junction kept 4 bases outside the gene matches. The CDR3 totals 15 residues.

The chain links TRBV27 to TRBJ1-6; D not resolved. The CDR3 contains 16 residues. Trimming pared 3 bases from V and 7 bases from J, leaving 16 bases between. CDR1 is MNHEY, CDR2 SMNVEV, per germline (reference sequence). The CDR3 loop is CASSFMGGTSNSPLHF. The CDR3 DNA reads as TGTGCCAGCAGTTTCATGGGAGGAACCTCCAATTCACCCCTCCACTTT.

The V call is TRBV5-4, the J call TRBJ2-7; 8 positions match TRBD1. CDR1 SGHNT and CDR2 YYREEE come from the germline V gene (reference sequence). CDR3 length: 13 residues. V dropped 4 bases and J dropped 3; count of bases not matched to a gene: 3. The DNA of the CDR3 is TGTGCCAGCAGCACTGGGACAGGCTACGAGCAGTACTTC. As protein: CASSTGTGYEQYF. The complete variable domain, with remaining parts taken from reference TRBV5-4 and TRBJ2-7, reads ETGVTQSPTHLIKTRGQQVTLRCSSQSGHNTVSWYQQALGQGPQFIFQYYREEENGRGNFPPRFSGLQFPNYSSELNVNALELDDSALYLCASSTGTGYEQYFGPGTRLTVT.

The CDR3 DNA follows: TGCAGTGCTAGTGTCTCTGGCCACGAGCAGTACTTC. Protein product: CSASVSGHEQYF. The chain carries TRBV20-1 and TRBJ2-7, with D uncertain. Germline CDR1 DFQATT, CDR2 SNEGSKA (reference sequence). The CDR3 spans 12 residues. V was clipped by 3 bases and J by 5 bases, with 11 bases between them.

CDR3 loop: CASSYGLLAGAVSTDTQYF. The CDR3 region has the DNA TGCGCCAGCAGCTATGGCCTCCTAGCAGGAGCGGTTAGCACAGATACGCAGTATTTT. V is TRBV5-1 and J is TRBJ2-3; D is possibly TRBD2 (5 bases). There are 19 residues in the CDR3. The germline CDR1 and CDR2 sequences are SGHRS and YFSETQ. Deletions cut 3 bases from V and 0 bases from J, with 23 bases between.

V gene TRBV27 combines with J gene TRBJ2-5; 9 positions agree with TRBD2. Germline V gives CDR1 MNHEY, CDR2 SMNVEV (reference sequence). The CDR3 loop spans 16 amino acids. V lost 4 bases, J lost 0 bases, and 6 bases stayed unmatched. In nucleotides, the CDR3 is TGTGCCAGCAGTTCCAGACTAGCGGACTACCAAGAGACCCAGTACTTC. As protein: CASSSRLADYQETQYF.